The 18 T cell receptor beta chains reported below all come from one sample, sequenced in a study of early T cells in non-severe SARS-CoV-2 infection (dated by TCRdb to about 2021). Libraries were made using 5' RACE. The sample was run on a NextSeq 500. In-frame beta chains were kept once TCRdb had trimmed the public reads at Q25 with fastp and called clones with MiXCR. Rows are unified per CDR3 protein, each entry keeping the most common DNA and genes. This sample gives roughly 52,000 distinct CDR3 sequences in total; around 8% of them show up just once. Over 8% of the sample belongs to the ten largest clones. The material sequenced was whole blood. The source is an adult who was a healthcare worker with PCR-confirmed SARS-CoV-2 infection or an uninfected control (not recorded which).

This clonotype has at least ten counts. This CDR3 is CASTGGQTNTGELFF. The CDR3 DNA is TGTGCCAGCACCGGGGGACAGACAAACACCGGGGAGCTGTTTTTT. The chain is built from TRBV2 and TRBJ2-2; TRBD1 is a possible D gene (7 bases). Trimming removed 7 bases at V and 2 bases at J, with 14 bases between. From germline, CDR1 is SNHLY and CDR2 FYNNEI. CDR3 size: 15 residues.

The chain is built from TRBV2 and TRBJ1-2; D unresolved. This CDR3 comprises 13 residues. The germline V gene encodes CDR1 SNHLY and CDR2 FYNNEI. The V end was cut by 10 bases, the J end by 7 bases, with 19 bases between. As DNA, the CDR3 is TGTGCCAACAGCCCCAACGGGGTCCCTGGCTACACCTTC. It is translated as CANSPNGVPGYTF.

This clonotype was picked up a small number of times. In nucleotides, the CDR3 is TGCAGCGGCGGGACTAGCGGATACGAGCAGTACTTC. Protein: CSGGTSGYEQYF. V and J are TRBV29-1 and TRBJ2-7, with 11 bases fitting TRBD2. This CDR3 spans 12 amino acids. V gave up 7 bases and J gave up 4 bases; unmatched junction bases: 3. Per germline, CDR1 SQVTM and CDR2 ANQGSEA.

As for this clonotype: A clone one base away is much larger, so this may be a read error. This sequence joins TRBV11-2 and TRBJ2-7, with TRBD2 identical over 7 bases. Per germline, CDR1 SGHAT and CDR2 FQNNGV. The CDR3 loop spans 14 amino acids. V trimming: 8 bases; J trimming: 0 bases; junction bases outside the gene matches: 7. CDR3 in amino acids: CASETSSSSYEQYF. As DNA, the CDR3 is TGTGCCAGCGAGACTAGCAGTAGCTCCTACGAGCAGTACTTC.

This clonotype has at least ten counts. CDR3 nucleotides: TGTGCCAGCAGCTTATTCCCTAGCGGAGAGATGCGCACAGATACGCAGTATTTT. Translation gives CASSLFPSGEMRTDTQYF. The V gene is TRBV7-3, the J gene TRBJ2-3; 7 nucleotides match TRBD2. The V gene end was trimmed by 2 bases and the J gene end by 1 base; junction bases not matched to a gene: 12. Germline V CDR1 and CDR2: SGHTA, FQGTGA. This CDR3 spans 18 amino acids.

This clonotype was seen a few times. The rearrangement links TRBV3-1 to TRBJ1-1; D might be TRBD1 (5 bases). The length of the CDR3 is 13 residues. Germline V lookup: CDR1 LGHDT, CDR2 YNNKEL (reference sequence). V gave up 4 bases and J gave up 10 bases, with 16 bases separating them. The CDR3 DNA follows: TGTGCCAGCAGCCGTAGTCAGGGTTTGGGAGCTTTCTTT. Translation: CASSRSQGLGAFF.

Many counts were recorded for this clonotype. The genes are TRBV29-1 and TRBJ2-7, with D hard to call. Germline lookup yields CDR1 SQVTM and CDR2 ANQGSEA. CDR3 length equals 12 residues. Trimming took off 4 bases at V and 0 bases at J, with 7 bases between the two ends. The CDR3 is CSVARYSYEQYF. The CDR3, as DNA: TGCAGCGTTGCCAGGTACTCCTACGAGCAGTACTTC.

This clonotype was recorded many times. One end of the junction fails to match germline, which may point to a read error. The chain joins TRBV9 to TRBJ1-1; 8 nucleotides agree with TRBD1. Germline CDR1 is SGDLS and CDR2 is YYNGEE. The CDR3 extends over 13 amino acids. The CDR3 DNA is TGTGCCAGCAGCTCAAGCTTGGACAGGGCAAGTGTCTTT. Protein product: CASSSSLDRASVF.

This clonotype was recorded many times. The chain is built from TRBV28 and TRBJ2-3, with 7 nucleotides matching TRBD1. The germline V gene encodes CDR1 MDHEN and CDR2 SYDVKM. The V segment lost 6 bases and the J segment 3 bases; nucleotides outside the gene matches: 9. This CDR3 has 15 amino acids. Here the CDR3 DNA reads TGTGCCAGCAGCGCAGAAGGGGGCGGAACAGATACGCAGTATTTT. Its translation is CASSAEGGGTDTQYF.

The V call is TRBV18, the J call TRBJ1-5; unclear D gene. There are 13 residues in the CDR3. V was cut by 6 bases and J by 5 bases, with 11 bases left in between. Per germline, CDR1 KGHSH and CDR2 LQKENI. CDR3 nucleotides: TGTGCCAGCTCGTCCGAAAGGGATCAGCCCCAGCATTTT. Translated, it gives CASSSERDQPQHF.

This clonotype was observed at least ten times. The J gene is TRBJ2-6, the V gene TRBV5-1; D ambiguous. The CDR3 runs to 15 residues. Germline V gene sequence: CDR1 SGHRS, CDR2 YFSETQ. V lost 2 bases and J 1 base, leaving 7 bases between the germline ends. CDR3 loop: CASSFGYSGANVLTF. In DNA form, the CDR3 reads TGCGCCAGCAGCTTTGGGTATTCTGGGGCCAACGTCCTGACTTTC.

This clonotype was recorded many times. The genes are TRBV29-1 and TRBJ2-7; no definite D call. The CDR3 extends over 12 amino acids. From germline, CDR1 is SQVTM and CDR2 ANQGSEA. Trimming left V 3 bases short and J 3 bases short, with 9 bases between. For the CDR3, the DNA is TGCAGCGTTGAGACGGCCAGCTACGAGCAGTACTTC. It codes for CSVETASYEQYF.

This clonotype has at least ten counts. This sequence joins TRBV6-2 or TRBV6-3 and TRBJ2-2, with D possibly TRBD2 on 6 matching bases. V was trimmed by 5 bases and J by 4 bases, leaving 20 bases between them. This CDR3 comprises 17 residues. Germline V gene data show CDR1 as MNHEY and CDR2 as SVGEGT. CDR3 sequence: CASSPQVGGKITGELFF. The CDR3 DNA reads as TGTGCCAGCAGTCCCCAGGTTGGCGGGAAGATCACCGGGGAGCTGTTTTTT.

This clonotype was detected a few times. The J gene is TRBJ2-7, the V gene TRBV7-3; TRBD1 matches at 10 bases. V trimming: 1 base; J trimming: 2 bases; junction bases outside the gene matches: 2. This CDR3 is built from 15 residues. Germline values: CDR1 SGHTA, CDR2 FQGTGA. CDR3 residues: CASSLSGQGAYEQYF. CDR3 DNA: TGTGCCAGCAGCTTAAGTGGACAGGGGGCCTACGAGCAGTACTTC.

This clonotype has ten or more counts. The CDR3 nucleotides read TGTGCCAGCAGCTCGGACAGCGGATCCTATGGCTACACCTTC. Its protein product is CASSSDSGSYGYTF. This chain connects TRBV7-3 to TRBJ1-2; a weak D match, TRBD1 (6 bases). There are 14 residues in the CDR3. CDR1 and CDR2 from the germline V gene are SGHTA and FQGTGA. With 4 bases removed from V and 4 bases from J, the gap between germline ends came to 13 bases.

The V gene is TRBV7-9, the J gene TRBJ2-1, with D unclear. V was shortened by 0 bases and J by 3 bases, with 12 bases between the two germline ends. The CDR3 spans 16 residues. Germline CDR1 reads SEHNR; CDR2 reads FQNEAQ (reference sequence). CDR3 sequence reads: CASSLARSASYNEQFF. CDR3 bases: TGTGCCAGCAGCTTAGCGCGCAGCGCCAGCTACAATGAGCAGTTCTTC.

This clonotype was seen repeatedly, ten times or more. V gene TRBV27 combines with J gene TRBJ2-1; tentatively, D is TRBD2 (5 bases). Germline assignment: CDR1 MNHEY and CDR2 SMNVEV (reference sequence). Trimming removed 11 bases from V and 7 bases from J, with 24 bases in between. CDR3 length: 15 residues. The CDR3 nucleotides are TGTGCCTCCCAAAAGGGCGGGCCCTCTAATAATGAGCAGTTCTTC. Residues: CASQKGGPSNNEQFF.

This clonotype was counted ten times or more. This chain uses TRBV29-1 with TRBJ2-1, with D uncertain. V lost 1 base, J lost 5 bases, and 15 bases lay in between. The CDR3 length is 15 residues. Germline assignment: CDR1 SQVTM and CDR2 ANQGSEA. The DNA of the CDR3 is TGCAGCGTTGAAGGGTCGTCGCAACAGAACAATGAGCAGTTCTTC. Translating it yields CSVEGSSQQNNEQFF.